This TCR beta chain was recorded in a study of molecular identifiers for immune sequencing clone quantification. In the study overall: Replicates involved a five-way split of RNA from about 19,000 or 110,000 naive CD8 cells, with sequencing of four.

CDR1 is LNHDA and CDR2 is SQIVND in the germline V gene (reference sequence). The CDR3 is 13 residues long. V lost 3 bases to trimming and J lost 2 bases, with 6 bases between them. Findings of the study overall: Naive cells had under 1% of molecules in clones above 20 RNA copies, effectors over 97%.

The authors gated naive CD8 T cells as CD8+CD4-CCR7+CD45RA+ for sorting. This clonotype occurred once. Its antigen is unknown. A much larger clone sits a single nucleotide away, making a read error possible. Previously reported methods and listed TCR primers produced the bulk TCR libraries. Each CDR3 protein is one row after TCRdb ran MiXCR on the PCR reads. This sample yields 350,000 or so distinct CDR3 sequences, of which 20% to 25% are seen a single time; approximately 0.8% belongs to the top ten. The genes are TRBV19 and TRBJ2-3; D unresolved. The TCR was taken from a human donor in good health. Some libraries in this study had Jurkat cell RNA spiked in. Material for sequencing was naive CD8+ T cells from blood, with Jurkat cell RNA spiked in. Sample subset: FACS-sorted CD8+CD4-CCR7+CD45RA+ naive T cells. CDR3 amino acids: CASSMLVTDTQYF. CDR3 in DNA: TGTGCCAGTAGTATGCTAGTCACAGATACGCAGTATTTT. Based on the CDR3 plus reference TRBV19 and TRBJ2-3, the full variable domain is DGGITQSPKYLFRKEGQNVTLSCEQNLNHDAMYWYRQDPGQGLRLIYYSQIVNDFQKGDIAEGYSVSREKKESFPLTVTSAQKNPTAFYLCASSMLVTDTQYFGPGTRLTVL.